In this sample, the clone carrying this T cell receptor beta chain turned up once. Its cognate antigen is unknown. The CDR3 length is 16 residues. The germline V gene encodes CDR1 SNHLY and CDR2 FYNNEI. V lost 5 bases and J lost 0; bases outside the gene matches: 2. PCR involved 60 Vbeta and 13 Jbeta primers. The protocol was immunoSEQ multiplex PCR, while the TCRdb copy is restricted to in-frame clones and leaves out a portion. Of about 200,000 clones listed, about 82% are singletons. The data derive from a study of cytomegalovirus exposure and HLA in healthy donors. Study observations and caveats: TCR association rates varied by HLA locus in a later analysis, with DRB1 highest and HLA-C lowest. Reports indicated that the classifier achieved high specificity and sensitivity in diagnosing cytomegalovirus status. As immune exposure information, only CMV serostatus was available.

The sequenced material came from PBMCs. The receptor's source is a man aged 30-40 years in good health and CMV-seronegative. The chain couples TRBV2 to TRBJ2-1, with 12 bases fitting TRBD2. The CDR3 loop is CASSTSGRSSYNEQFF. The CDR3 DNA reads TGTGCCAGCAGTACTAGCGGGAGGAGCTCCTACAATGAGCAGTTCTTC. Based on the CDR3 plus reference TRBV2 and TRBJ2-1, the full variable domain is EPEVTQTPSHQVTQMGQEVILRCVPISNHLYFYWYRQILGQKVEFLVSFYNNEISEKSEIFDDQFSVERPDGSNFTLKIRSTKLEDSAMYFCASSTSGRSSYNEQFFGPGTRLTVL.